This T cell receptor (beta chain) originates from a study of T cell changes during pregnancy in multiple sclerosis. Germline CDR1 and CDR2: ENHRY and SYGVKD. Unmatched junction bases numbered 16, after V lost 6 bases and J lost 7 bases. The CDR3 has 17 residues. The table came from immunoSEQ multiplex PCR; TCRdb's copy has only in-frame clones and leaves some out. Among about 62,000 clones listed, roughly 87% were seen once. The starting material was peripheral blood, obtained in the first trimester of pregnancy. The chain couples TRBV10-3 to TRBJ1-4, with 8 nucleotides matching TRBD1. The source is a female donor with multiple sclerosis, enrolled in a pregnancy study. This CDR3 reads CAISDRDRKESGEKLFF. CDR3 sequence (DNA): TGTGCCATCAGCGATAGGGACAGGAAGGAATCAGGTGAAAAACTGTTTTTT.